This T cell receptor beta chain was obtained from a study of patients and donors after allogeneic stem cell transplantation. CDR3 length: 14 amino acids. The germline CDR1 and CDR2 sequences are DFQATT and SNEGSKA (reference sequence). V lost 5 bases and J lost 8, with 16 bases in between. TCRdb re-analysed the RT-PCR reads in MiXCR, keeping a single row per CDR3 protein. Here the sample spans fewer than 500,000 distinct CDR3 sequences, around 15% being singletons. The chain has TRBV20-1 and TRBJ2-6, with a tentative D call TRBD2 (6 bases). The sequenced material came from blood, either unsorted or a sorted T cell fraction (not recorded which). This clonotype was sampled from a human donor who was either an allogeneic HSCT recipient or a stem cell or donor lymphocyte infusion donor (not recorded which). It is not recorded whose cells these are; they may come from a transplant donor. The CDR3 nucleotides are TGCAGTGCTGGCCGGGACTCTCCTTCCAACGTCCTGACTTTC. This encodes CSAGRDSPSNVLTF.